This TCR beta chain is drawn from a study of blood T cell repertoires in COVID-19. Study background: There were acute and convalescent COVID-19 samples, and they came from the United States, Italy and Spain. PBMCs, B-cell-depleted T cells, or T cells provided the cDNA or gDNA that made up the material.

The CDR3 consists of 15 residues. CDR1 MGHRA and CDR2 YSYEKL come from the germline V gene. The ends were cut back, 4 bases at V and 0 bases at J, with 10 bases in the middle. In the study's own analysis: The assay estimated nucleated cells by amplifying reference gene primers. Data came from immunoSEQ multiplex PCR; TCRdb stores just in-frame clones and leaves some out. D and trimming were read from the DNA, whereas the V and J calls and clone size are those reported in that table. The sample has tens of thousands of clones, 82% seen once. The chain combines TRBV4-1 with TRBJ2-1; the D gene is possibly TRBD2 (5 bases). This TCR was recovered from a man older than 75 with active COVID-19. Input material: peripheral blood. The CDR3 spells CASSPPSGSYNEQFF. DNA for the CDR3: TGCGCCAGCAGCCCGCCAAGCGGCTCCTACAATGAGCAGTTCTTC.